This T cell receptor beta chain was obtained from a study of identical twins. Study-wide points: Out-of-frame alpha sequences shared between twins exhibited an excess of low generation probability. Invariant T cells like MAIT and iNKT could partly confound the zero-insertion analyses.

One entry per CDR3 protein, called by TCRdb with MiXCR from the 5' RACE reads. The data show about 1.7 million distinct CDR3 sequences, 25% to 35% seen once. Notes on this clonotype: Its antigen is still unknown.

Germline loops: CDR1 SQVTM, CDR2 ANQGSEA. The CDR3 runs 11 residues. Trimming stripped 7 bases from V and 13 bases from J, with 14 bases between. This chain joins TRBV29-1 and TRBJ1-6, with D possibly matching TRBD1 (5 bases). Specimen: cord blood. This clonotype originated in a newborn girl in good health. In DNA, the CDR3 is TGCAGCGCCCATTGGGGGGGTCCCCTCCACTTT. It encodes CSAHWGGPLHF.